The next 13 T cell receptor beta chains were all read from a single sample in a study of beta chain features in type 1 diabetes. As every portion of the isolated RNA was reverse transcribed, the sequencing read expressed TCRB transcripts. Libraries were prepared by immunoSEQ multiplex PCR; TCRdb keeps only in-frame clonotypes and omits some of them. The table includes 900,000 or so clones, about 17% detected once. Sequencing was done on a sample of naive CD4+ T cells from blood. These receptors came from a woman younger than 30 in good health.

There are a few counts of this clone. The rearrangement links TRBV6-6 to TRBJ2-7, with D possibly being TRBD2 (5 bases). The ends were cut back, 4 bases at V and 5 bases at J, with 15 bases in the middle. CDR1 and CDR2 from the germline V gene are MNHNY and SVGAGI (reference sequence). This CDR3 contains 14 residues. The CDR3 region is CASSSPEALNEQYF. The CDR3 DNA sequence: TGTGCCAGCAGTTCCCCGGAGGCCCTCAACGAGCAGTACTTC.

This clone was found a few times. The gene calls are TRBV29-1 and TRBJ2-3, with D possibly matching TRBD1 (5 bases). Germline CDR1 is SQVTM and CDR2 is ANQGSEA. The CDR3 totals 13 residues. With 6 bases removed from V and 2 bases from J, the gap between germline ends came to 12 bases. Here the CDR3 reads CSVDRTHTDTQYF. Here the CDR3 DNA reads TGCAGCGTAGACAGAACACACACAGATACGCAGTATTTT.

The table lists this clone with a few counts. V usage is TRBV28 and J usage is TRBJ2-6; perhaps D is TRBD1 or TRBD2 (6 bases each). The germline gives CDR1 MDHEN, CDR2 SYDVKM. The CDR3 loop spans 17 amino acids. V was cut by 5 bases and J by 2 bases, with 16 bases left in between. The CDR3 is CASSPVLGGTGANVLTF. CDR3 sequence (DNA): TGTGCCAGCAGTCCCGTTCTGGGGGGCACTGGGGCCAACGTCCTGACTTTC.

The chain recombines TRBV9 with TRBJ2-1; tentatively, D is TRBD2 (5 bases). The V end was cut by 2 bases, the J end by 2 bases, with 8 bases between. The V gene's germline CDR1 is SGDLS and CDR2 YYNGEE. The CDR3 is made up of 14 amino acids. CDR3 amino acids: CASSVMEAYNEQFF. CDR3 sequence (DNA): TGTGCCAGCAGCGTGATGGAGGCCTACAATGAGCAGTTCTTC. The complete variable domain, with remaining parts taken from reference TRBV9 and TRBJ2-1, reads DSGVTQTPKHLITATGQRVTLRCSPRSGDLSVYWYQQSLDQGLQFLIQYYNGEERAKGNILERFSAQQFPDLHSELNLSSLELGDSALYFCASSVMEAYNEQFFGPGTRLTVL.

This clone was seen more than once but under ten times. The CDR3 region is CASSPPVRPEAFF. The CDR3 DNA reads as TGTGCCAGCTCACCACCGGTCAGACCCGAAGCTTTCTTT. V gene TRBV18 combines with J gene TRBJ1-1, with D hard to call. This CDR3 is built from 13 residues. Trimming left V 0 bases short and J 8 bases short, with 10 bases between. The germline V gene encodes CDR1 KGHSH and CDR2 LQKENI.

The chain has TRBV18 and TRBJ1-2, with 8 bases lining up with TRBD1. Trimming removed 4 bases from V and 6 bases from J; junction bases left unmatched: 4. The CDR3 spans 13 residues. Germline V gene sequence: CDR1 KGHSH, CDR2 LQKENI. CDR3 DNA sequence: TGTGCCAGCTCACAGGACAGGGCGCATGGCTACACCTTC. Its translation: CASSQDRAHGYTF. The full variable domain, completed using reference TRBV18 and TRBJ1-2, is NAGVMQNPRHLVRRRGQEARLRCSPMKGHSHVYWYRQLPEEGLKFMVYLQKENIIDESGMPKERFSAEFPKEGPSILRIQQVVRGDSAAYFCASSQDRAHGYTFGSGTRLTVV.

This clone has a handful of counts. The chain employs TRBV27 and TRBJ2-5, with D possibly matching TRBD1 (6 bases). Germline CDR1 reads MNHEY; CDR2 reads SMNVEV (reference sequence). Trimming left V 0 bases short and J 4 bases short, with 18 bases between. CDR3 length: 17 amino acids. The CDR3 DNA is TGTGCCAGCAGTTTATCGGATGGCCGCACAGGGAGAGAGACCCAGTACTTC. This encodes CASSLSDGRTGRETQYF.

In the case of this clone: In the same sample, other DNA sequences code for this CDR3. The chain combines TRBV7-9 with TRBJ2-1; D gene ambiguous. Deletions cut 3 bases from V and 4 bases from J, with 7 bases between. Per the germline V gene, CDR1 is SEHNR and CDR2 is FQNEAQ (reference sequence). The CDR3 totals 13 residues. The CDR3 reads CASSFQEYNEQFF. CDR3 nucleotide sequence: TGTGCCAGCAGCTTTCAAGAATACAATGAGCAGTTCTTC.

The chain recombines TRBV28 with TRBJ1-2; D gene unclear. The germline V gene has CDR1 MDHEN and CDR2 SYDVKM. CDR3 length: 11 amino acids. Trimming cost V 8 bases and J 5 bases, with 9 bases left between them. CDR3 region: CASGRRYGYTF. As DNA, the CDR3 is TGTGCCAGCGGGCGCCGTTATGGCTACACCTTC.

There are a few counts of this clone. The V call is TRBV5-4, the J call TRBJ2-7, with a tentative D call TRBD1 (5 bases). The CDR3 totals 14 residues. V shed 0 bases and J shed 2 bases, with 9 bases lying between them. Looked up from germline, CDR1 is SGHNT and CDR2 is YYREEE (reference sequence). The CDR3 sequence: CASSLEGRAYEQYF. The CDR3 DNA follows: TGTGCCAGCAGCTTGGAAGGCAGGGCCTACGAGCAGTACTTC.

This rearrangement joins TRBV4-3 to TRBJ2-2; D may be TRBD2 (6 bases). This CDR3 comprises 14 residues. The V and J ends lost 8 bases and 0 bases respectively, with 10 bases between them. CDR1 and CDR2 from the germline V gene are LGHNA and YSLEER. CDR3 DNA: TGCGCCAGCCGGCTAGCGTCGAACACCGGGGAGCTGTTTTTT. It encodes CASRLASNTGELFF.

The chain couples TRBV28 to TRBJ2-3; D gene ambiguous. The length of the CDR3 is 16 residues. The germline V gene encodes CDR1 MDHEN and CDR2 SYDVKM. V lost 7 bases and J lost 0, with 17 bases in between. CDR3 loop: CASISRAHPSTDTQYF. In DNA, the CDR3 is TGTGCCAGCATCAGCCGGGCCCACCCTAGCACAGATACGCAGTATTTT.

This sequence joins TRBV5-4 and TRBJ2-7; TRBD2 might be the D (5 bases). V was pared by 5 bases and J by 2 bases, with 17 bases between. In germline, CDR1 is SGHNT, CDR2 YYREEE (reference sequence). This CDR3 has 15 amino acids. The DNA of the CDR3 is TGTGCCAGCAGGAAAGTATATAGCGATACCTACGAGCAGTACTTC. Residues: CASRKVYSDTYEQYF.